Listed here are 19 T cell receptor beta chains from one sample, sequenced in a study of shared T cell receptors in the human thymus. Some clones are missing from TCRdb's copy, which holds only in-frame ones; the method was immunoSEQ multiplex PCR. In the table there are around 730,000 clones, approximately 85% of which are singletons. These same data were also listed under a study on human thymus T cells.

The sample consisted of thymocytes. Receptors originate from a girl younger than two with a congenital heart defect.

Only one count was recorded for this clone. V is TRBV6-5 and J is TRBJ2-3; D is possibly TRBD2 (5 bases). V lost 5 bases to trimming and J lost 0 bases, with 12 bases between them. This CDR3 contains 15 residues. Germline lookup yields CDR1 MNHEY and CDR2 SVGAGI. CDR3 nucleotides: TGTGCCAGCAGTCGAGCGGCCCCTAGCACAGATACGCAGTATTTT. It encodes CASSRAAPSTDTQYF.

J is TRBJ2-1 and V is TRBV6-1; TRBD2 might be the D (5 bases). This CDR3 spans 19 amino acids. Germline V gene lookup returns CDR1 MNHNS and CDR2 SASEGT. The V end was cut by 0 bases, the J end by 0 bases, with 18 bases between. Here the CDR3 DNA reads TGTGCCAGCAGTGAAGCGGCGGTGGACTTTCAGAGCTCCTACAATGAGCAGTTCTTC. As protein: CASSEAAVDFQSSYNEQFF.

V is TRBV7-6 and J is TRBJ2-5; 7 bases are shared with TRBD2. Germline V gene lookup returns CDR1 SGHVS and CDR2 FNYEAQ. The CDR3 has 14 amino acids. Trimming cost V 5 bases and J 3 bases; bases outside gene matches: 6. The CDR3 DNA follows: TGTGCCAGCAGCCCCTGGCGGGGGAAAGAGACCCAGTACTTC. Its translation: CASSPWRGKETQYF. The whole variable domain, filled in from reference TRBV7-6 and TRBJ2-5, reads GAGVSQSPRYKVTKRGQDVALRCDPISGHVSLYWYRQALGQGPEFLTYFNYEAQQDKSGLPNDRFSAERPEGSISTLTIQRTEQRDSAMYRCASSPWRGKETQYFGPGTRLLVL.

The chain carries TRBV18 and TRBJ1-6; D call uncertain. V dropped 5 bases and J dropped 9 bases, with 8 bases sitting between them. The length of the CDR3 is 12 residues. Germline V CDR1 and CDR2: KGHSH, LQKENI. CDR3 DNA sequence: TGTGCCAGCTCAGGGTGGAGTTCACCCCTCCACTTT. Its protein product is CASSGWSSPLHF.

V and J are TRBV9 and TRBJ2-6, with D maybe TRBD1 (5 bases). Germline V CDR1 and CDR2: SGDLS, YYNGEE. V was shortened by 1 base and J by 1 base, with 6 bases between the two germline ends. The length of the CDR3 is 15 residues. The CDR3 coding sequence is TGTGCCAGCAGCGTACAGGGTTCTGGGGCCAACGTCCTGACTTTC. Translated: CASSVQGSGANVLTF.

The chain has TRBV7-8 and TRBJ1-2, with D possibly being TRBD1 (5 bases). The germline V gene has CDR1 SGHVS and CDR2 FQNEAQ. This CDR3 has 15 residues. Trimming pared 3 bases from V and 10 bases from J, leaving 21 bases between. The CDR3: CASSFSVTALFDYTF. Here the CDR3 DNA reads TGTGCCAGCAGCTTCTCTGTGACAGCGCTCTTCGACTACACCTTC. Together with reference TRBV7-8 and TRBJ1-2, the CDR3 gives the full variable domain: GAGVSQSPRYKVAKRGQDVALRCDPISGHVSLFWYQQALGQGPEFLTYFQNEAQLDKSGLPSDRFFAERPEGSVSTLKIQRTQQEDSAVYLCASSFSVTALFDYTFGSGTRLTVV.

The rearrangement uses TRBV2 and TRBJ2-7, with D hard to call. V lost 1 base, J lost 2 bases, and 15 bases lay in between. Germline V lookup: CDR1 SNHLY, CDR2 FYNNEI. The length of the CDR3 is 16 residues. CDR3 in amino acids: CASSEGGEKVTYEQYF. Written as DNA, the CDR3 is TGTGCCAGCAGTGAAGGAGGAGAAAAGGTGACCTACGAGCAGTACTTC.

This clone has just one count. The V and J genes are TRBV28 and TRBJ1-2; 8 nucleotides match TRBD1. The junction had 8 bases not matched to a gene; V was cut back by 2 bases and J by 6 bases. CDR1 MDHEN and CDR2 SYDVKM come from the germline V gene. The CDR3 sequence is 15 residues long. The CDR3 DNA sequence: TGTGCCAGCAGTTTAACAAGACAGGGGATTGATGGCTACACCTTC. Amino acid sequence: CASSLTRQGIDGYTF.

The J gene is TRBJ2-1, the V gene TRBV27; 8 bases fit TRBD2. The germline gives CDR1 MNHEY, CDR2 SMNVEV (reference sequence). CDR3 length: 11 amino acids. V dropped 3 bases and J dropped 15; count of bases not matched to a gene: 4. CDR3 nucleotide sequence: TGTGCCAGCAGTTTGGGGACTAGGTTGTTCTTC. Translated: CASSLGTRLFF.

The chain links TRBV5-1 to TRBJ1-2; 9 nucleotides agree with TRBD1. CDR1 is SGHRS, CDR2 YFSETQ, per germline. V lost 0 bases to trimming and J lost 6 bases; unmatched junction nucleotides: 3. This CDR3 has 14 amino acids. The chain's CDR3 is CASSLGQGVDGYTF. The CDR3 DNA is TGCGCCAGCAGCTTGGGACAGGGGGTCGATGGCTACACCTTC.

This clone was detected once. The V and J genes are TRBV28 and TRBJ2-3; D may be TRBD2 (5 bases). The CDR3 spans 13 residues. With 6 bases removed from V and 5 bases from J, the gap between germline ends came to 12 bases. Germline V gene lookup returns CDR1 MDHEN and CDR2 SYDVKM. DNA of the CDR3: TGTGCCAGCAGCGGTAGCGATAGAGATACGCAGTATTTT. It yields the protein CASSGSDRDTQYF.

This sequence joins TRBV9 and TRBJ2-2; 10 nucleotides line up with TRBD2. The J segment lost 6 bases and the V segment lost 7 bases, leaving 3 bases of the junction unmatched. Per the germline V gene, CDR1 is SGDLS and CDR2 is YYNGEE. This CDR3 has 13 amino acids. CDR3 DNA sequence: TGTGCCAGCGGTCTAGCGGGGGCCGGGGAGCTGTTTTTT. Residues: CASGLAGAGELFF. Full variable domain (missing parts from reference TRBV9 and TRBJ2-2): DSGVTQTPKHLITATGQRVTLRCSPRSGDLSVYWYQQSLDQGLQFLIQYYNGEERAKGNILERFSAQQFPDLHSELNLSSLELGDSALYFCASGLAGAGELFFGEGSRLTVL.

This clone was recorded a few times. The chain uses TRBV28 and TRBJ1-1; maybe TRBD1 (6 bases). Germline assignment: CDR1 MDHEN and CDR2 SYDVKM. Trimming took off 5 bases at V and 1 base at J, with 11 bases between the two ends. The CDR3 loop spans 14 amino acids. In DNA form, the CDR3 reads TGTGCCAGCAGTACAGGGTTTACGAACACTGAAGCTTTCTTT. Protein: CASSTGFTNTEAFF.

The V call is TRBV28, the J call TRBJ1-6; TRBD1 might be the D (6 bases). The CDR3 has 15 amino acids. Trimming stripped 5 bases from V and 9 bases from J, with 17 bases between. In germline, CDR1 is MDHEN, CDR2 SYDVKM. The CDR3 DNA is TGTGCCAGCAGTGATGGGACATCGAGGGGTTCACCCCTCCACTTT. Residues: CASSDGTSRGSPLHF.

The rearrangement joins TRBV6-1 to TRBJ1-6; D not resolved. The CDR3 loop spans 14 amino acids. Trimming took 6 bases from V and 7 from J, leaving 13 bases between them. The germline CDR1 and CDR2 sequences are MNHNS and SASEGT. The CDR3, as DNA: TGTGCCAGCAGGGTGGAGGAGGGAAATTCACCCCTCCACTTT. Its translation: CASRVEEGNSPLHF.

CDR3 residues: CASSRGRVRGWTEAFF. As DNA, the CDR3 is TGCGCCAGCAGCCGTGGGAGGGTTCGGGGATGGACTGAAGCTTTCTTT. The chain links TRBV4-3 to TRBJ1-1; no clear D. V lost 4 bases, J lost 5 bases, and 20 bases lay in between. The CDR3 spans 16 residues. The germline V gene has CDR1 LGHNA and CDR2 YSLEER.

This chain connects TRBV10-3 to TRBJ2-7; D might be TRBD1 (5 bases). This CDR3 has 15 amino acids. The germline gives CDR1 ENHRY, CDR2 SYGVKD. Trimming pared 0 bases from V and 3 bases from J, leaving 12 bases between. The CDR3 protein is CAISESMQGSYEQYF. CDR3 bases: TGTGCCATCAGTGAGTCGATGCAGGGAAGCTACGAGCAGTACTTC.

The CDR3 sequence is CASSRWVQVQAFF. The CDR3 DNA reads TGCGCCAGCAGCCGATGGGTGCAGGTTCAGGCTTTCTTT. V and J are TRBV4-1 and TRBJ1-1, with D uncertain. CDR1 MGHRA and CDR2 YSYEKL come from the germline V gene. V was clipped by 4 bases and J by 11 bases, with 17 bases between them. The CDR3 length is 13 residues.

V gene TRBV19 combines with J gene TRBJ2-7; 7 positions match TRBD1. V shed 1 base and J 4 bases; nucleotides not matched to a gene: 13. CDR3 length: 17 amino acids. Germline CDR1 LNHDA, CDR2 SQIVND (reference sequence). This chain's CDR3 is CASSIVPLTGSRYEQYF. In nucleotides, the CDR3 is TGTGCCAGTAGTATAGTCCCTCTGACAGGGTCGAGGTACGAGCAGTACTTC.